What follows are 20 T cell receptor beta chains derived from one specimen sequenced in a study of CXCR3-negative and CXCR3-positive naive CD8 T cells. Whole-study findings and limits: Higher TRB CDR3 hydrophobicity marked CXCR3-positive naive cells relative to CXCR3-negative naive cells.

UMI-labeled TRB cDNA libraries were prepared by 5' RACE. TCRdb reprocessed the 5' RACE reads, with one entry per CDR3 protein and no DNA. The listing records about 130,000 distinct CDR3 sequences. No antigen has been assigned to these receptors. Sequencing used naive CXCR3+ CD8+ T cells from blood. Sample subset: CD45RO-CCR7+CD27+CD95- naive CD8+ T cells expressing CXCR3 (TNR3+). These TCRs come from a human donor in good health. Some clones in this sample may be carry-over from other donors' samples.

This chain uses TRBV7-9 with TRBJ1-1. The CDR3 is 17 amino acids. Germline-derived CDR1 and CDR2 are SEHNR and FQNEAQ (reference sequence). CDR3 sequence: CASSLVVSGRENTEAFF.

J is TRBJ2-1 and V is TRBV27; TCRdb indicates TRBD1, and absent DNA this call remains unverified. CDR3 length: 13 amino acids. From germline, CDR1 is MNHEY and CDR2 SMNVEV (reference sequence). CDR3 sequence: CASSIQGYNEQFF.

This chain joins TRBV7-2 and TRBJ1-1; TCRdb indicates TRBD1, and absent DNA this call remains unverified. The CDR3 has 17 residues. In germline, CDR1 is SGHTA, CDR2 FQGNSA. The CDR3 loop is CASSPITRDRGRDEAFF.

The J gene is TRBJ2-3, the V gene TRBV29-1; TCRdb selects TRBD1, and the lack of DNA leaves this call unchecked. Germline lookup yields CDR1 SQVTM and CDR2 ANQGSEA. CDR3 length equals 14 residues. The CDR3 loop is CSVDRESSTDTQYF.

The chain couples TRBV28 to TRBJ2-1; TCRdb lists TRBD1, though no DNA is available to test this call. CDR1 MDHEN and CDR2 SYDVKM come from the germline V gene. The CDR3 runs 15 residues. CDR3 region: CASSFYRGTGNEQFF.

CDR3 region: CASSFRGSSYNEQFF. The chain is built from TRBV28 and TRBJ2-1. This CDR3 has 15 amino acids. Germline V lookup: CDR1 MDHEN, CDR2 SYDVKM.

J is TRBJ2-7 and V is TRBV28; the D call from TCRdb, TRBD1, cannot be confirmed without DNA. This CDR3 has 14 amino acids. Germline V gene data show CDR1 as MDHEN and CDR2 as SYDVKM. The CDR3 region is CASSFLRGFYEQYF.

The chain links TRBV29-1 to TRBJ1-5; TCRdb's D gene call, TRBD1, goes unchecked for lack of DNA. The length of the CDR3 is 11 residues. CDR1 and CDR2 (germline): SQVTM, ANQGSEA. CDR3 sequence reads: CSVEEWGAQHF.

The rearrangement uses TRBV9 and TRBJ2-7; as DNA is missing, the TRBD1 call by TCRdb cannot be tested. This CDR3 is built from 14 residues. Per germline, CDR1 SGDLS and CDR2 YYNGEE. CDR3: CASSEGTETYEQYF. Full variable domain (rest looked up from reference TRBV9 and TRBJ2-7): DSGVTQTPKHLITATGQRVTLRCSPRSGDLSVYWYQQSLDQGLQFLIQYYNGEERAKGNILERFSAQQFPDLHSELNLSSLELGDSALYFCASSEGTETYEQYFGPGTRLTVT.

This CDR3 is CASNLGLAGADTQYF. The rearrangement uses TRBV9 and TRBJ2-3; with no DNA, the TCRdb D assignment of TRBD2 cannot be verified. CDR1 is SGDLS, CDR2 YYNGEE, per germline. The CDR3 runs 15 residues.

V is TRBV20-1 and J is TRBJ2-3. Germline V gene lookup returns CDR1 DFQATT and CDR2 SNEGSKA (reference sequence). This CDR3 comprises 14 residues. The CDR3 region is CSARDSRYTDTQYF.

J is TRBJ1-1 and V is TRBV3-1; the TCRdb call, TRBD1, lacks DNA for checking. The CDR3 spans 14 residues. Per the germline V gene, CDR1 is LGHDT and CDR2 is YNNKEL (reference sequence). The CDR3 here is CASTVSTGGTEAFF.

The chain couples TRBV4-1 to TRBJ2-7; no DNA is available, so the TRBD1 call from TCRdb remains unchecked. In germline, CDR1 is MGHRA, CDR2 YSYEKL. The CDR3 runs to 16 residues. CDR3 in amino acids: CASSHSTGTVAYEQYF.

The chain recombines TRBV14 with TRBJ2-2; there is no DNA to check the TCRdb D call of TRBD2. Germline V gene data show CDR1 as SGHDN and CDR2 as FVKESK. This CDR3 region has 16 residues. This CDR3 reads CASSLNPDYDTGELFF.

The chain has TRBV21-1 and TRBJ2-4; with no DNA, the TCRdb D assignment of TRBD1 cannot be verified. TRBV21-1 is a pseudogene segment. The CDR3 runs to 16 residues. The CDR3 is CASSHEEQGGKNIQYF.

The rearrangement links TRBV21-1 to TRBJ1-5; TCRdb names TRBD1, which stays unverified in the absence of DNA. TRBV21-1 is marked as a pseudogene. CDR3 size: 15 residues. Here the CDR3 reads CASSKVQGGRQPQHF.

The CDR3 sequence is CSVAPTSGRVDEQFF. The chain employs TRBV29-1 and TRBJ2-1; lacking DNA, the TRBD2 call made by TCRdb goes unchecked. Per the germline V gene, CDR1 is SQVTM and CDR2 is ANQGSEA. The CDR3 is made up of 15 amino acids.

This chain joins TRBV3-1 and TRBJ2-5; TCRdb indicates TRBD1, and absent DNA this call remains unverified. Germline CDR1 and CDR2: LGHDT and YNNKEL (reference sequence). This CDR3 spans 14 amino acids. This CDR3 is CASSHSFLGATQYF.

The CDR3 here is CASSYGDAYEQYF. The V call is TRBV6-5, the J call TRBJ2-7; there is no DNA to check the TCRdb D call of TRBD1. The CDR3 totals 13 residues. Germline V gives CDR1 MNHEY, CDR2 SVGAGI.

The gene calls are TRBV6-2 or TRBV6-3 and TRBJ2-1. Germline assignment: CDR1 MNHEY and CDR2 SVGEGT. The CDR3 sequence is 16 residues long. The CDR3 loop reads CASSYRRELIQNEQFF.